Included here is one TCR beta chain sequence, with context. The antigen is unknown. These data belong to a study of early T cells in non-severe SARS-CoV-2 infection. Study in general: Unpaired chains resulted from sequencing bulk RNA of unsorted whole blood. The study's findings and limits: Anti-spike CD8 responses were favored by VDJdb matching, which missed private and CD4 specificities.

Each single cDNA molecule received a unique molecular identifier. TCRdb reprocessed the 5' RACE reads via MiXCR and lists one record per CDR3 protein. Of over 35,000 distinct CDR3 sequences listed, about 6% are singletons. The ends were cut back, 5 bases at V and 0 bases at J, with 12 bases in the middle. Germline CDR1 and CDR2: SQVTM and ANQGSEA. The CDR3 totals 14 residues. The sequence derives from an adult who was a healthcare worker with PCR-confirmed SARS-CoV-2 infection or an uninfected control (not recorded which). The rearrangement joins TRBV29-1 to TRBJ2-3; D call uncertain. Specimen: whole blood, collected at baseline. The DNA of the CDR3 is TGCAGCGTTCTCATGGACCTCAGCACAGATACGCAGTATTTT. Protein product: CSVLMDLSTDTQYF.